This entry describes one TCR beta chain. The antigen is not known. The method was immunoSEQ multiplex PCR; TCRdb's version includes in-frame clones alone and lacks a portion of them. The sample includes fewer than 400,000 clones, around two thirds seen only once; the top ten take about 9.4%. The sample originates from a study of shared clonotypes between healthy human individuals. Study in general: The composition of the donors was a couple of women and three men aged 18 to 49.

The CDR3 is 14 amino acids. Trimming pared 5 bases from V and 1 base from J, leaving 14 bases between. The V gene's germline CDR1 is SQVTM and CDR2 ANQGSEA. Overall study results and limits: Generation probabilities were higher for clonotypes shared across all four sorted-subset donors than for unshared ones.

The material sequenced was memory CD4+ T cells sorted from blood. Subset described: CD45RA-negative fraction. The chain links TRBV29-1 to TRBJ1-1; D is unclear. This clonotype was sampled from a man aged 25 to 40 in good health. CDR3 residues: CSVSAASKNTEAFF. The CDR3 DNA follows: TGCAGCGTTAGCGCGGCCTCGAAGAACACTGAAGCTTTCTTT.